This T cell receptor (beta chain) was found in a study of blood T cell repertoires in COVID-19. Here immunoSEQ multiplex PCR was the method, and the copy in TCRdb shows in-frame clones only, minus some. The profile covers approximately 15,000 clones, with roughly four fifths appearing a single time and 20% to 25% taken by the ten largest. The CDR3 length is 14 residues. With V trimmed by 2 bases and J by 9 bases, 3 bases remained unmatched. Germline V gene sequence: CDR1 MNHEY, CDR2 SVGAGI. The source of this sequence is a boy aged 2 to 10 with active or convalescent COVID-19. The chain carries TRBV6-5 and TRBJ1-6; the match to TRBD1 covers 8 bases. The source material was peripheral blood. CDR3 bases: TGTGCCAGCAGTTACGGACAGGGTTTTTCACCCCTCCACTTT. This codes for CASSYGQGFSPLHF.